A single sample is the source of the 25 T cell receptor beta chains below, sequenced in a study of beta chain features in type 1 diabetes. Study results and limitations: When Type 1 diabetes patients were examined, their TCRB CDR3s proved moderately but significantly shorter in all four CD4+ subsets.

Sequenced material consisted of expressed TCRB transcripts (all of the isolated RNA was reverse transcribed). Here immunoSEQ multiplex PCR was the method, and the copy in TCRdb shows in-frame clones only, minus some. The data contain roughly 700,000 clones, 13% of them seen just once; the ten biggest clones take up 0.022%. The antigens of these receptors remain unknown. Sequencing was performed on naive CD4+ T cells from blood. Receptors originate from a man aged 18 to 30 with type 1 diabetes.

This clone has just a few counts. This chain links TRBV28 with TRBJ2-5; 7 bases are a match to TRBD2. Germline CDR1 reads MDHEN; CDR2 reads SYDVKM. The J segment lost 2 bases and the V segment lost 5 bases, leaving 8 bases of the junction unmatched. The CDR3 is made up of 15 amino acids. CDR3 bases: TGTGCCAGCAGTAGGGCCGGGGGACTACAAGAGACCCAGTACTTC. Encoded protein: CASSRAGGLQETQYF.

This clone was seen a handful of times. The chain combines TRBV30 with TRBJ1-5; D possibly corresponds to TRBD1 (5 bases). The CDR3 sequence is 13 residues long. V gave up 5 bases and J gave up 3 bases, with 11 bases separating them. Per germline, CDR1 GTSNPN and CDR2 SVGIG (reference sequence). This chain's CDR3 is CAWGWDLNQPQHF. CDR3 coding DNA: TGTGCCTGGGGTTGGGACCTCAATCAGCCCCAGCATTTT.

CDR3 sequence (DNA): TGTGCCAGCAGCGGTGGGGACAGTAACAGTAATGAAAAACTGTTTTTT. Translated, it gives CASSGGDSNSNEKLFF. The V gene is TRBV2, the J gene TRBJ1-4; TRBD1 matches 7 bases. The CDR3 runs to 16 residues. Trimming removed 6 bases from V and 4 bases from J; junction bases left unmatched: 11. Per germline, CDR1 SNHLY and CDR2 FYNNEI. Full variable domain (outside the CDR3, taken from reference TRBV2 and TRBJ1-4): EPEVTQTPSHQVTQMGQEVILRCVPISNHLYFYWYRQILGQKVEFLVSFYNNEISEKSEIFDDQFSVERPDGSNFTLKIRSTKLEDSAMYFCASSGGDSNSNEKLFFGSGTQLSVL.

This clone occurred a few times. Additional DNA sequences in this sample encode the identical CDR3. The genes are TRBV2 and TRBJ2-1; the D is unclear. The length of the CDR3 is 11 residues. The germline V gene has CDR1 SNHLY and CDR2 FYNNEI. Trimming took 5 bases from V and 4 from J, leaving 3 bases between them. The CDR3 reads CASSPYNEQFF. The CDR3 coding sequence is TGTGCCAGCAGTCCTTACAATGAGCAGTTCTTC.

The chain couples TRBV6-5 to TRBJ1-6, with D uncertain. The germline gives CDR1 MNHEY, CDR2 SVGAGI. V lost 0 bases, J lost 10 bases, and 4 bases lay in between. The CDR3 sequence is 12 residues long. The CDR3 nucleotides are TGTGCCAGCAGTTACTCGGAGTCACCCCTCCACTTT. Translated: CASSYSESPLHF.

The chain employs TRBV19 and TRBJ1-2; possibly TRBD1 for D (6 bases). Trimming shortened V by 5 bases and J by 2 bases, and 12 bases separated the two germline ends. In germline, CDR1 is LNHDA, CDR2 SQIVND (reference sequence). This CDR3 has 14 amino acids. CDR3 coding DNA: TGTGCCAGTAGTCCCGGCCAGGGGAACTATGGCTACACCTTC. Protein: CASSPGQGNYGYTF.

This clone was seen a handful of times. This rearrangement joins TRBV4-1 to TRBJ1-5, with TRBD1 matching over 7 bases. Germline CDR1 and CDR2: MGHRA and YSYEKL. Germline trimming cut 1 base from V and 4 bases from J; bases unmatched to any gene: 13. CDR3 length equals 18 residues. The CDR3 nucleotides read TGCGCCAGCAGCCAAGCAATGTGGCCGGGACAGCTTAATCAGCCCCAGCATTTT. Its translation: CASSQAMWPGQLNQPQHF.

This clone was detected only a few times. DNA for the CDR3: TGTGCCAGCAGCCGGGACAGGGGAGCCTACGAGCAGTACTTC. This codes for CASSRDRGAYEQYF. The chain links TRBV5-4 to TRBJ2-7; TRBD1 aligns across 10 bases. Germline V CDR1 and CDR2: SGHNT, YYREEE (reference sequence). CDR3 length: 14 residues. The junction had 3 bases not matched to a gene; V was cut back by 4 bases and J by 2 bases.

The rearrangement links TRBV6-6 to TRBJ1-2; TRBD1 matches at 8 bases. The CDR3 runs 15 residues. Per germline, CDR1 MNHNY and CDR2 SVGAGI (reference sequence). The ends lost 5 bases at V and 2 bases at J; junction bases unmatched: 7. DNA of the CDR3: TGTGCCAGCAGTCATCAGACAGGGGTAAACTATGGCTACACCTTC. This codes for CASSHQTGVNYGYTF.

V is TRBV7-2 and J is TRBJ1-2; D possibly corresponds to TRBD1 (6 bases). V was clipped by 1 base and J by 6 bases, with 12 bases between them. The CDR3 runs 14 residues. The germline CDR1 and CDR2 sequences are SGHTA and FQGNSA. Here the CDR3 reads CASSLEGQGHGYTF. CDR3 nucleotide sequence: TGTGCCAGCAGCTTAGAGGGCCAGGGGCATGGCTACACCTTC. Full variable domain (outside the CDR3, taken from reference TRBV7-2 and TRBJ1-2): GAGVSQSPSNKVTEKGKDVELRCDPISGHTALYWYRQSLGQGLEFLIYFQGNSAPDKSGLPSDRFSAERTGGSVSTLTIQRTQQEDSAVYLCASSLEGQGHGYTFGSGTRLTVV.

This clone was found a few times. In DNA, the CDR3 is TGCAGCGTTGAGACTGTCAGGGGCGTTAGAGGGGAGACCCAGTACTTC. Its protein is CSVETVRGVRGETQYF. The chain couples TRBV29-1 to TRBJ2-5, with D maybe TRBD1 (6 bases). This CDR3 comprises 16 residues. The germline V gene encodes CDR1 SQVTM and CDR2 ANQGSEA. The V gene lost 3 bases and the J gene lost 5 bases, with 22 bases spanning the gap.

The gene calls are TRBV11-2 and TRBJ2-7; 7 positions agree with TRBD2. The CDR3 totals 15 residues. Trimming cost V 2 bases and J 3 bases; bases outside gene matches: 7. In germline, CDR1 is SGHAT, CDR2 FQNNGV. For the CDR3, the DNA is TGTGCCAGCAGCTTAAGTCAGGGAGGGTTCTACGAGCAGTACTTC. This translates into CASSLSQGGFYEQYF.

A few counts support this clone. The V call is TRBV6-6, the J call TRBJ2-5; TRBD2 might be the D (7 bases). The CDR3 covers 15 residues. V was cut by 0 bases and J by 2 bases, with 10 bases left in between. Germline assignment: CDR1 MNHNY and CDR2 SVGAGI (reference sequence). The CDR3 DNA reads TGTGCCAGCAGTTACTCGGGGGGGCAACAAGAGACCCAGTACTTC. This codes for CASSYSGGQQETQYF.

The chain combines TRBV6-5 with TRBJ2-7, with 7 bases lining up with TRBD1. Germline assignment: CDR1 MNHEY and CDR2 SVGAGI. The CDR3 spans 13 residues. V gave up 6 bases and J gave up 3 bases; unmatched junction bases: 5. The CDR3, as DNA: TGTGCCAGCAGGTCGGGACAGCACTACGAGCAGTACTTC. Its protein is CASRSGQHYEQYF.

This clone was detected only a few times. The V and J genes are TRBV15 and TRBJ2-4; 7 nucleotides agree with TRBD1. J gave up 5 bases and V 4 bases, and 11 bases lay outside the gene matches. The CDR3 has 16 residues. Germline CDR1 is LNHNV and CDR2 is YYDKDF (reference sequence). The CDR3 reads CATSNRRDSLQNIQYF. Here the CDR3 DNA reads TGTGCCACCAGCAACCGCCGGGACAGCCTCCAAAACATTCAGTACTTC. Variable domain in full (rest from reference TRBV15 and TRBJ2-4): DAMVIQNPRYQVTQFGKPVTLSCSQTLNHNVMYWYQQKSSQAPKLLFHYYDKDFNNEADTPDNFQSRRPNTSFCFLDIRSPGLGDTAMYLCATSNRRDSLQNIQYFGAGTRLSVL.

This clone was detected only a few times. J is TRBJ1-1 and V is TRBV6-1; D unresolved. V was trimmed by 0 bases and J by 0 bases, leaving 5 bases between them. The CDR3 consists of 14 residues. Germline V gene sequence: CDR1 MNHNS, CDR2 SASEGT. The CDR3 protein is CASSEAFMNTEAFF. CDR3 nucleotide sequence: TGTGCCAGCAGTGAAGCCTTCATGAACACTGAAGCTTTCTTT.

This clone was observed a few times. The CDR3 DNA reads as TGTGCCAGCAGCGTAGATGGCCTCACAGATACGCAGTATTTT. Its protein product is CASSVDGLTDTQYF. The chain is built from TRBV9 and TRBJ2-3; D is unclear. CDR3 length: 14 residues. V lost 0 bases to trimming and J lost 2 bases, with 7 bases between them. Per the germline V gene, CDR1 is SGDLS and CDR2 is YYNGEE. The entire variable domain, with the rest obtained from reference TRBV9 and TRBJ2-3, is as follows: DSGVTQTPKHLITATGQRVTLRCSPRSGDLSVYWYQQSLDQGLQFLIQYYNGEERAKGNILERFSAQQFPDLHSELNLSSLELGDSALYFCASSVDGLTDTQYFGPGTRLTVL.

The chain uses TRBV30 and TRBJ1-2; D gene unclear. The V and J ends lost 0 bases and 4 bases respectively, with 9 bases between them. This CDR3 has 13 amino acids. Germline V gene sequence: CDR1 GTSNPN, CDR2 SVGIG (reference sequence). In nucleotides, the CDR3 is TGTGCCTGGAGTGTACTTCTGGGCTATGGCTACACCTTC. Translating gives CAWSVLLGYGYTF.

This clone was recorded a few times. CDR3 loop: CASSLRRVDLTDTQYF. Written as DNA, the CDR3 is TGTGCCAGCAGCTTAAGACGTGTGGACCTCACAGATACGCAGTATTTT. The rearrangement links TRBV7-8 to TRBJ2-3; D remains ambiguous. The CDR3 length is 16 residues. The germline V gene has CDR1 SGHVS and CDR2 FQNEAQ. Trimming shortened V by 2 bases and J by 2 bases, and 14 bases separated the two germline ends. The variable domain in full, with the rest retrieved from reference TRBV7-8 and TRBJ2-3, is GAGVSQSPRYKVAKRGQDVALRCDPISGHVSLFWYQQALGQGPEFLTYFQNEAQLDKSGLPSDRFFAERPEGSVSTLKIQRTQQEDSAVYLCASSLRRVDLTDTQYFGPGTRLTVL.

This clone was counted only a few times. The chain joins TRBV28 to TRBJ1-1; 9 nucleotides align to TRBD1. The V gene end was trimmed by 3 bases and the J gene end by 10 bases; junction bases not matched to a gene: 9. The CDR3 has 14 residues. CDR1 and CDR2 (germline): MDHEN, SYDVKM. The CDR3 sequence is CASSLDGTGRVAFF. The CDR3 nucleotides are TGTGCCAGCAGTTTGGACGGGACAGGGCGGGTAGCTTTCTTT.

This clone was seen only a few times. The chain carries TRBV6-5 and TRBJ2-7; TRBD1 matches at 8 bases. Trimming cost V 8 bases and J 6 bases; bases outside gene matches: 15. The CDR3 runs 15 residues. Per germline, CDR1 MNHEY and CDR2 SVGAGI. CDR3 in DNA: TGTGCCAGCCGTGGTGTCGGGACAGGAAATATCGAGCAGTACTTC. Its protein is CASRGVGTGNIEQYF.

This clone was counted between two and nine times. The CDR3 coding sequence is TGTGCCAGCAGCCTCGAGACTAGCGGGGGACAAGAGACCCAGTACTTC. Protein product: CASSLETSGGQETQYF. This chain uses TRBV5-4 with TRBJ2-5; 12 positions agree with TRBD2. The CDR3 covers 16 residues. Losses at the gene ends were 4 bases for V and 2 bases for J; bases not matched to a gene: 6. In germline, CDR1 is SGHNT, CDR2 YYREEE (reference sequence).

This clone was counted a few times. The chain uses TRBV18 and TRBJ2-1; tentatively, D is TRBD1 (5 bases). CDR3 size: 13 residues. The germline V and J ends were trimmed by 3 bases and 9 bases, with 12 bases remaining between them. Germline CDR1 KGHSH, CDR2 LQKENI. The CDR3 bases are TGTGCCAGCTCACCCGAACAGGACCGTGAGCAGTTCTTC. Translation: CASSPEQDREQFF.

V usage is TRBV10-1 and J usage is TRBJ2-3; 7 positions agree with TRBD2. Germline V lookup: CDR1 WNHNN, CDR2 SYGVQD (reference sequence). Losses at the gene ends were 0 bases for V and 3 bases for J; bases not matched to a gene: 0. The CDR3 is 14 amino acids. As DNA, the CDR3 is TGCGCCAGCAGTGAGTCACTAGCGACAGATACGCAGTATTTT. Protein: CASSESLATDTQYF.

This clone occurred a few times. J is TRBJ1-1 and V is TRBV18; no clear D. Deletions cut 4 bases from V and 1 base from J, with 4 bases between. Germline CDR1 reads KGHSH; CDR2 reads LQKENI. The CDR3 covers 12 residues. The CDR3 loop is CASSHENTEAFF. CDR3 DNA sequence: TGTGCCAGCTCACACGAGAACACTGAAGCTTTCTTT.